The T cell receptor (beta chain) under discussion was sequenced for a study of cytomegalovirus exposure and HLA in healthy donors (TCRdb year 2017). A note on the overall study: An earlier analysis of several hundred of the donors reported 250 to 350 Gb of sequence data and 95 million to 120 million unique TCR beta sequences obtained from about 179 million T cells. The T cell repertoires of some 700 subjects were profiled by immunosequencing and related to cytomegalovirus serostatus. Among about 370 genotyped donors of the cohort, an average of approximately 240,000 unique TCR beta nucleotide sequences was sequenced per donor, of which 15% to 20% were non-productive. Among the approximately 400 genotyped donors, around 81% belonged to the genetic ancestry cluster associated with self-reported Caucasian donors. An earlier analysis of around 580 of the donors used high-throughput TCR beta sequencing to judge whether each TCR beta V gene segment behaved as functional or pseudogenic. Besides the first cohort of roughly 700 subjects, a separate validation cohort made up of 120 different subjects was used. A later genetic analysis used genome-wide SNP genotypes for about 60% of the roughly 670 donors, treating that subset as a discovery cohort. The study aimed to test whether cataloging public T cell receptors could reveal signatures of past pathogen exposure. The number of typed donors differed by locus: about 629-640 for A, B, C, DRB1 and DQB1; 522 for DQA1; 606 for DPA1; and some 470 for DPB1. To study patterns of TCR occurrence, a later analysis re-analyzed previously published TCR beta repertoires from 650 to 750 donors and added high-resolution HLA genotyping. A few DR-DQ haplotypes were treated as single units for association and clustering because of strong linkage in the cohort. An early release that covered fewer than 800 HLA-typed donors contained about 300 gigabases of sequencing data and 65 million to 100 million unique TCR sequences. HLA typing covered class I and class II loci at four-digit resolution. Donor age, sex, ethnicity and CMV serostatus were compiled alongside the repertoire data. The later analysis used no new phenotypic data to find candidate immune exposures, relying instead on TCR beta sequences and their occurrence across donors. Every discovery cohort repertoire had been produced on one sequencing platform. To predict cytomegalovirus infection status, the study brought together high-throughput TCR immunosequencing, statistical association of individual TCRs with disease status, and machine learning. The study at large found these results: HLA typing was unavailable for some donors at each locus, so association tests used only the typed subset. Some IMGT-functional V segments, including TRBV6-2 and TRBV6-3, could not be told apart with the 87-base-pair reads, so those segments were excluded. According to a later analysis, TCR association rates differed among HLA loci, with DRB1 alleles showing the most associated TCRs and HLA-C alleles showing the fewest. Linkage disequilibrium might explain the correlated functional status among segregating V segments, but an unknown experimental factor could not be ruled out. In a later analysis, some 18,000 TCR beta sequences were associated with specific HLA alleles at a false discovery rate of 0.05. Because counts were too low, 15 to 20 rarely observed V segments, including chromosome 9 orphons, were excluded from the earlier analysis of several hundred of the donors. A cluster of highly shared sequence variants was judged likely to represent a technical artifact of the sequencing pipeline. A further reported finding was that TCR beta sequences accurately predicted the HLA-A and HLA-B alleles for most subjects in the first cohort. A later analysis reported that several top co-occurrence clusters appeared linked to parvovirus B19, influenza, CMV and Epstein-Barr virus. In the study, 150 to 200 TCR beta chains were listed as associated with cytomegalovirus. An earlier analysis of around 600 of the donors showed that most TCR beta V segments appeared in productive rearrangements either about 90% or about 30% of the time, which broadly matched IMGT annotations. While some public TCRs were present in many individuals, most TCR sequences turned up only very rarely across donors. In a later analysis, most CMV-associated TCR beta chains were found to appear HLA-restricted, with HLA associations seemingly driven largely by CMV exposure. A few of the identified cytomegalovirus-associated TCR beta chains were confirmed in vitro to be specific for cytomegalovirus antigens. In a later analysis, HLA-associated TCR beta chains showed more clonal expansion and lower generation probabilities than non-associated chains that were equally common. When HLA alleles, especially DR and DQ, strongly co-occurred, TCR associations were difficult to assign to individual alleles. Presence/absence analyses assumed roughly uniform sequencing depth across donors, an assumption that may not hold. In a later genetic analysis, fewer N-insertions in productive TCRs were reported among donors in an Asian-associated ancestry cluster than the roughly 700-donor mean. V-gene and J-gene trimming of TCR beta chains was associated with a missense DCLRE1C variant in a later genetic analysis, and the association was replicated in an independent cohort. Only TCR beta chains were sequenced in this cohort, and the absence of alpha or paired-chain data limited detectable features. CMV serostatus was the only immune exposure information available for the cohort. The classifier was reported to diagnose cytomegalovirus status with high specificity and sensitivity in both the original and validation cohorts. According to the authors, the approach could potentially be generalized to other disease states and immunological phenotypes.

For this clone: The target of this receptor is not known. It has no much larger one-base neighbor in the sample; base qualities were not kept.

To prepare the library, the immunoSEQ multiplex PCR assay was applied. The multiplex PCR relied on a mix of 60 forward primers for TCR Vbeta segments and 13 reverse primers for TCR Jbeta segments. The CDR3 region of rearranged TCR beta genes was amplified from genomic DNA by a multiplex PCR assay. The amplified TCR beta libraries were sequenced on the Illumina HiSeq System as 87-base-pair reads. From the authors' description of their analysis: A later analysis counted about 80 million unique TCR beta chains across the 550 to 800 repertoires, and roughly 11 million of these chains were shared by at least two donors. A nearest-neighbor algorithm error-corrected the raw reads and collapsed the reads into unique sequences, merging closely related sequences to remove PCR and sequencing errors. CDR3 sequences were aligned to IMGT reference sequences to assign V, D and J gene segments. For a sequence to be retained, at least a six-nucleotide match to both a V gene segment and a J gene segment was required. Rearrangements were called productive when the CDR3 lacked stop codons and stayed in frame with V and J; all others were non-productive. CDR3 was defined by IMGT convention, running from the second conserved V-encoded cysteine to the conserved J-encoded phenylalanine. Sequences without an unambiguous match to a single V gene segment were excluded from the earlier analysis of 500 to 700 of the donors. An earlier analysis of 500 to 600 of the donors classified V segments as functional when productive rearrangements were above 56.7% and as segregating when the standard deviation between donors was above 5%. A statistical classification framework was built for diagnosing cytomegalovirus status from the catalog of TCR beta chain sequences. In a later analysis, V and J genes were assigned by comparing TCR nucleotide sequences against IMGT/GENE-DB human TR gene sequences. Using the TCRdist pipeline, a later analysis assigned CDR3 sequences along with most-parsimonious VDJ recombination scenarios. In a later analysis, each TCR beta chain was defined by its CDR3 amino acid sequence together with its V-gene family, and reads lacking a unique V-gene family were excluded. As a way to deal with suspected cross-contamination and a sequencing artifact, a later analysis dropped roughly 620 nucleotide sequences that were highly shared and had low generation probability. In a later analysis, a clonal expansion index was calculated for each public chain from normalized within-repertoire ranks of inferred template counts. A later analysis computed generation probabilities with a VDJ recombination model fitted to out-of-frame rearrangements, and checked the results against IGoR. In a later analysis, TCR-TCR, TCR-HLA and TCR-CMV co-occurrence was scored with hypergeometric tests, and a repertoire-size bias correction was applied to TCR pairs. In a later analysis, false discovery rates were estimated by permuting HLA or CMV assignments 20 times. In a later analysis, co-occurring TCRs were grouped using DBSCAN, with TCRdist sequence similarity added in when clustering inside HLA-allele-positive subsets. For co-occurrence clustering, repertoires with fewer than 30,000 or more than 120,000 public chains were excluded, along with four or five repertoires with anomalous nucleotide sharing. This is the immuneACCESS table as TCRdb keeps it, with only in-frame sequences that have V and J called. A part of the clones is gone; compared with another copy, unresolved V genes explain less than half, and the rest is unexplained. That table is the source of V, J and clone size, and D and trimming were worked out from the DNA. Recorded for this sample are 170,000 or so clones; just over 75% of them occurred a single time. The biggest ten clones account for 1.4% of the sample.

The cohort was made up of roughly 670 healthy bone marrow donors. At the time of sampling, all cohort members were nominally healthy, though unrecorded immune exposures were likely present. The donor tested CMV seropositive and was one of the 289 seropositive cohort members. Every donor gave a peripheral blood sample, and the peripheral blood mononuclear cells from that sample were used for TCR beta sequencing. The Qiagen DNeasy Blood Extraction Kit was used to extract genomic DNA from the blood cell samples. V trim: 0 bases; J trim: 2 bases; unmatched bases: 6. The CDR3 goes from the cysteine to the phenylalanine over 16 residues. Only the CDR3 portion is preserved as DNA: 48 bases, with reading frame beginning at the first base. The germline V gene sets CDR1 to SGHRS and CDR2 to YFSETQ.

This receptor was identified in a woman aged 30 to 39 in good health and CMV-seropositive. Here the chain combines TRBV5-1 and TRBJ2-3, with 7 junctional bases fitting TRBD2. The sequenced material came from PBMCs. The CDR3 region: CASSLGLAEITDTQYF. Here is the DNA: TGCGCCAGCAGCTTGGGGCTAGCGGAGATCACAGATACGCAGTATTTT.